What follows is one T cell receptor (beta chain) and its context. The antigen it recognizes is unknown. The record has no base qualities; no much larger clone is one base away. Taken from cysteine to phenylalanine, the CDR3 has 13 residues. Only the CDR3 part of the read is kept: 39 bases, read in frame from the first base. From a lookup of the germline V gene (reference sequence), CDR1 and CDR2 are GTSNPN and SVGIG. V was cut back by 5 bases and J by 0 bases, leaving a gap of 10 bases between them. The entry originates in a study of cytomegalovirus exposure and HLA in healthy donors (dated by TCRdb to 2015 to 2018). Context from the whole study: According to a later analysis, the approximately 120 validation repertoires were produced on the same platform as the 666 repertoires of the first cohort. A separate validation cohort of 90 to 150 different subjects was used in addition to the approximately 640-subject first cohort. The study combined high-throughput TCR immunosequencing, statistical association of individual TCRs with disease status, and machine learning to predict cytomegalovirus infection status. The study aimed to test whether cataloging public T cell receptors could reveal signatures of past pathogen exposure.

Receptors were amplified or captured by the immunoSEQ multiplex PCR assay. The authors' analysis ran thus. A statistical classification framework was built to diagnose cytomegalovirus status from the catalog of TCR beta chain sequences. This immuneACCESS table, as held by TCRdb, lists in-frame sequences with V and J called but not all clones. Of the missing ones, under half trace to an unresolved V gene in checked studies; the others have no known cause. V and J calls plus clone size are reproduced from that table; the DNA served to infer D and trimming. This sample gives around 54,000 clones in total; approximately 89% of them show up just once. The leading ten clones occupy 8.4% of the sample. Broader findings and caveats from the paper: A few of the identified cytomegalovirus-associated TCR beta chains were confirmed in vitro to be specific for cytomegalovirus antigens. Most TCR sequences were seen in very few donors, while some public TCRs were found in many individuals. The classifier was reported to diagnose cytomegalovirus status with high specificity and sensitivity in both the original cohort and the validation cohort. The study listed approximately 160 TCR beta chains as associated with cytomegalovirus. In a later analysis, TCRs clustered in the first cohort were found to also tend to co-occur in the approximately 120 validation repertoires, with 85% to 95% of cluster scores above 0. The authors suggested that the approach could potentially be extended to other disease states and immunological phenotypes. All 110 or so repertoires were used to score co-occurrence in the validation cohort in a later analysis, because that analysis had no HLA typing for the cohort.

Donors formed part of the validation cohort, which comprised 120 or so subjects and was distinct from the first cohort of under 850 subjects. Sequencing used PBMCs. Recombination connected TRBV30 to TRBJ2-5; a confident D gene designation cannot be given. This receptor was taken from a woman younger than 30 in good health and CMV-seropositive. For the CDR3, the sequence is CAWATQNQETQYF. The sequence in DNA is TGTGCCTGGGCGACACAAAACCAAGAGACCCAGTACTTC. When the CDR3 is completed using the reference TRBV30 and TRBJ2-5 genes on either side, the full variable domain is SQTIHQWPATLVQPVGSPLSLECTVEGTSNPNLYWYRQAAGRGLQLLFYSVGIGQISSEVPQNLSASRPQDRQFILSSKKLLLSDSGFYLCAWATQNQETQYFGPGTRLLVL.